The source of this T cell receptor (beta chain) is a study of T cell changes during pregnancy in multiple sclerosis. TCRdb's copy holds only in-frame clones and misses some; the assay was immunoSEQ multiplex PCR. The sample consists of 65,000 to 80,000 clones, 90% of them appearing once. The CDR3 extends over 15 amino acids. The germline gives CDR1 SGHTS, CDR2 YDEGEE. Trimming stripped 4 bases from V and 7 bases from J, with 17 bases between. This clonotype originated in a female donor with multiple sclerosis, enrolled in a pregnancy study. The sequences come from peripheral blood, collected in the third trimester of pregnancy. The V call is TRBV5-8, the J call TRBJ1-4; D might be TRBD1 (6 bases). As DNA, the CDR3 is TGTGCCAGCAGCAGATCGGGGGGCCTGGGTGAAAAACTGTTTTTT. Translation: CASSRSGGLGEKLFF.